This entry lists 32 T cell receptor beta chains sequenced from one sample in a study of OX40 agonist ivuxolimab in advanced cancers. Assay: immunoSEQ multiplex PCR; the TCRdb copy retains only in-frame clones and omits some. Of 55,000 to 65,000 clones listed, around 84% are singletons. Sequenced here: CD4+ or CD8+ T cells sorted from blood, sampled in a trial of the OX40 agonist ivuxolimab. All receptors derive from an adult with an advanced solid tumor such as melanoma, head and neck, liver or kidney cancer.

V gene TRBV7-9 combines with J gene TRBJ1-2; TRBD1 agrees at 7 bases. The V gene's germline CDR1 is SEHNR and CDR2 FQNEAQ (reference sequence). The junction had 7 bases not matched to a gene; V was cut back by 4 bases and J by 8 bases. The CDR3 is made up of 13 amino acids. The CDR3 sequence: CASSSGTGDGYTF. In nucleotides, the CDR3 is TGTGCCAGCAGCTCCGGAACAGGGGACGGCTACACCTTC.

The rearrangement joins TRBV7-6 to TRBJ1-3; D not certain. The V end was cut by 3 bases, the J end by 0 bases, with 12 bases between. The CDR3 consists of 16 residues. The germline V gene encodes CDR1 SGHVS and CDR2 FNYEAQ. The CDR3, as DNA: TGTGCCAGCAGCTTTGGGCCCCAAAGCTCTGGAAACACCATATATTTT. This gives the protein CASSFGPQSSGNTIYF.

The rearrangement joins TRBV6-5 to TRBJ1-6; D is unclear. This CDR3 has 16 residues. Germline CDR1 and CDR2: MNHEY and SVGAGI. V dropped 2 bases and J dropped 9 bases, with 17 bases sitting between them. CDR3 DNA: TGTGCCAGCAGTTACAGCCCCGTGGGGTCTAGTTCACCCCTCCACTTT. Amino acid sequence: CASSYSPVGSSSPLHF.

The V and J genes are TRBV2 and TRBJ1-1; D remains unclear. V gave up 1 base and J gave up 0 bases, with 3 bases separating them. Germline V gives CDR1 SNHLY, CDR2 FYNNEI. The CDR3 has 13 residues. The chain's CDR3 is CASSEEVNTEAFF. The CDR3 DNA sequence: TGTGCCAGCAGTGAAGAGGTGAACACTGAAGCTTTCTTT. Together with reference TRBV2 and TRBJ1-1, the CDR3 gives the full variable domain: EPEVTQTPSHQVTQMGQEVILRCVPISNHLYFYWYRQILGQKVEFLVSFYNNEISEKSEIFDDQFSVERPDGSNFTLKIRSTKLEDSAMYFCASSEEVNTEAFFGQGTRLTVV.

The rearrangement joins TRBV2 to TRBJ2-5, with D hard to call. Germline V gives CDR1 SNHLY, CDR2 FYNNEI. This CDR3 comprises 14 residues. The V end lost 4 bases, the J end lost 1 base, and 10 bases lay between the germline ends. CDR3 bases: TGTGCCAGCAGTGTGTTACAGACCCAAGAGACCCAGTACTTC. This sequence encodes CASSVLQTQETQYF.

The chain combines TRBV5-1 with TRBJ1-1; D is undetermined. This CDR3 comprises 12 residues. Looked up from germline, CDR1 is SGHRS and CDR2 is YFSETQ. Trimming shortened V by 0 bases and J by 10 bases, and 10 bases separated the two germline ends. CDR3 loop: CASSLDEGTAFF. The CDR3 DNA sequence: TGCGCCAGCAGCTTGGATGAGGGCACAGCTTTCTTT.

By sample fraction, this clone is medium-sized. The rearrangement joins TRBV6-1 to TRBJ1-1; a weak D match, TRBD1 (5 bases). V lost 0 bases to trimming and J lost 4 bases, with 12 bases between them. Germline loops: CDR1 MNHNS, CDR2 SASEGT. The CDR3 loop spans 15 amino acids. The CDR3 sequence is CASSEAGRPSTEAFF. In nucleotides, the CDR3 is TGTGCCAGCAGTGAAGCGGGACGGCCGAGCACTGAAGCTTTCTTT.

This clone was seen a single time. The chain carries TRBV6-5 and TRBJ1-2, with TRBD1 as a possible D gene (5 bases). V was clipped by 5 bases and J by 1 base, with 11 bases between them. CDR1 is MNHEY, CDR2 SVGAGI, per germline. This CDR3 is 14 amino acids long. The CDR3 spells CASSPQGYNYGYTF. The CDR3 region has the DNA TGTGCCAGCAGTCCCCAGGGATATAACTATGGCTACACCTTC.

The V and J genes are TRBV28 and TRBJ2-7; 14 bases fit TRBD2. The V gene end was trimmed by 6 bases and the J gene end by 4 bases; junction bases not matched to a gene: 20. This CDR3 comprises 20 residues. Looked up from germline, CDR1 is MDHEN and CDR2 is SYDVKM. The DNA of the CDR3 is TGTGCCAGCAGCCCTCTCTCCGGGACTAGCGGGAGTAGTGGGTTTTACGAGCAGTACTTC. As protein: CASSPLSGTSGSSGFYEQYF.

The chain combines TRBV28 with TRBJ2-1; possible D gene TRBD2, 5 bases. The germline V gene has CDR1 MDHEN and CDR2 SYDVKM. The V end lost 3 bases, the J end lost 1 base, and 7 bases lay between the germline ends. This CDR3 spans 14 amino acids. CDR3 bases: TGTGCCAGCAGTTTGGGCGGGTCCTACAATGAGCAGTTCTTC. Amino acid sequence: CASSLGGSYNEQFF.

The CDR3 bases are TGTGCCAGCAGTCCTACAGGAGGCTATGGCTACACCTTC. Its protein product is CASSPTGGYGYTF. The gene calls are TRBV6-6 and TRBJ1-2; D may be TRBD1 (5 bases). CDR1 and CDR2 from the germline V gene are MNHNY and SVGAGI (reference sequence). This CDR3 has 13 amino acids. Trimming removed 5 bases from V and 4 bases from J, with 11 bases in between.

The V and J genes are TRBV5-1 and TRBJ2-1; 8 bases line up with TRBD2. The CDR3 contains 15 residues. The V and J ends lost 2 bases and 5 bases, in that order; junction bases with no gene match: 6. Germline lookup yields CDR1 SGHRS and CDR2 YFSETQ. CDR3 in DNA: TGCGCCAGCAGCTTCCGGCGGGGGGTGAACAATGAGCAGTTCTTC. The encoded protein is CASSFRRGVNNEQFF.

This chain links TRBV30 with TRBJ2-3; 7 bases line up with TRBD1. The CDR3 extends over 13 amino acids. Per the germline V gene, CDR1 is GTSNPN and CDR2 is SVGIG (reference sequence). V dropped 5 bases and J dropped 3; count of bases not matched to a gene: 5. The CDR3 sequence: CAWSGQVTDTQYF. In nucleotides, the CDR3 is TGTGCCTGGTCCGGACAGGTTACAGATACGCAGTATTTT.

This chain links TRBV28 with TRBJ2-7; D may match TRBD1 or TRBD2 (5 bases each). Germline V gene sequence: CDR1 MDHEN, CDR2 SYDVKM. Trimming took off 6 bases at V and 2 bases at J, with 14 bases between the two ends. The CDR3 consists of 14 residues. The CDR3 DNA is TGTGCCAGCAGACCCGGGACCGATCCCTACGAGCAGTACTTC. Its protein is CASRPGTDPYEQYF. Using reference TRBV28 and TRBJ2-7 for the parts outside the CDR3, the full variable domain is DVKVTQSSRYLVKRTGEKVFLECVQDMDHENMFWYRQDPGLGLRLIYFSYDVKMKEKGDIPEGYSVSREKKERFSLILESASTNQTSMYLCASRPGTDPYEQYFGPGTRLTVT.

The rearrangement uses TRBV28 and TRBJ2-7; 7 bases fit TRBD1. V dropped 5 bases and J dropped 3; count of bases not matched to a gene: 4. This CDR3 region has 13 residues. Germline assignment: CDR1 MDHEN and CDR2 SYDVKM. CDR3 in amino acids: CASSAGTDYEQYF. In nucleotides, the CDR3 is TGTGCCAGCAGTGCCGGGACAGACTACGAGCAGTACTTC.

The gene calls are TRBV9 and TRBJ2-1, with D possibly TRBD2 on 6 matching bases. The CDR3 is 14 residues long. Deletions cut 4 bases from V and 5 bases from J, with 13 bases between. Germline loops: CDR1 SGDLS, CDR2 YYNGEE. Here the CDR3 DNA reads TGTGCCAGCAGCTTCACATCGGGGGACAATGAGCAGTTCTTC. It is translated as CASSFTSGDNEQFF.

This rearrangement joins TRBV28 to TRBJ1-2; D gene unclear. The CDR3 is 14 amino acids. V shed 6 bases and J shed 4 bases, with 15 bases lying between them. Germline assignment: CDR1 MDHEN and CDR2 SYDVKM. The CDR3 sequence is CASRGSGEGYGYTF. The CDR3 bases are TGTGCCAGCAGGGGTTCGGGAGAAGGCTATGGCTACACCTTC.

V and J are TRBV5-1 and TRBJ2-2; D gene uncertain. The CDR3 loop spans 16 amino acids. Trimming pared 0 bases from V and 0 bases from J, leaving 9 bases between. Germline V gene data show CDR1 as SGHRS and CDR2 as YFSETQ. The CDR3: CASSLGPQTNTGELFF. The CDR3 DNA reads TGCGCCAGCAGCTTGGGCCCGCAGACGAACACCGGGGAGCTGTTTTTT. Using reference TRBV5-1 and TRBJ2-2 for the parts outside the CDR3, the full variable domain is KAGVTQTPRYLIKTRGQQVTLSCSPISGHRSVSWYQQTPGQGLQFLFEYFSETQRNKGNFPGRFSGRQFSNSRSEMNVSTLELGDSALYLCASSLGPQTNTGELFFGEGSRLTVL.

The chain joins TRBV6-5 to TRBJ1-5; 10 bases fit TRBD1. The CDR3 is 14 residues long. Trimming took 6 bases from V and 3 from J; bases not matched to a gene: 2. Per germline, CDR1 MNHEY and CDR2 SVGAGI. The CDR3 nucleotides are TGTGCCAGCAGGGACAGGGGGGACAATCAGCCCCAGCATTTT. Translating gives CASRDRGDNQPQHF.

This clone occurred a few times. The genes are TRBV6-4 and TRBJ1-1, with D unresolved. Germline V gives CDR1 MRHNA, CDR2 SNTAGT. The length of the CDR3 is 13 residues. V lost 3 bases, J lost 5 bases, and 10 bases lay in between. The CDR3 bases are TGTGCCAGCAGTGATACTCTGGGGACTGAAGCTTTCTTT. Translation: CASSDTLGTEAFF.

CDR3 nucleotides: TGTGCCATCATCTACGAGCAGTACTTC. This codes for CAIIYEQYF. The chain is built from TRBV15 and TRBJ2-7; D is undetermined. The CDR3 contains 9 residues. The germline V gene has CDR1 LNHNV and CDR2 YYDKDF (reference sequence). V was clipped by 10 bases and J by 3 bases, with 4 bases between them.

V gene TRBV9 combines with J gene TRBJ2-5, with 9 bases aligning to TRBD2. V dropped 3 bases and J dropped 2; count of bases not matched to a gene: 5. Germline-derived CDR1 and CDR2 are SGDLS and YYNGEE. The CDR3 is 15 residues long. CDR3 in DNA: TGTGCCAGCAGCGATAGCGGGGGCCTACAAGAGACCCAGTACTTC. Protein product: CASSDSGGLQETQYF.

A few counts support this clone. The rearrangement uses TRBV5-1 and TRBJ2-2; 7 nucleotides match TRBD2. The CDR3 covers 16 residues. CDR1 and CDR2 (germline): SGHRS, YFSETQ. V shed 4 bases, J shed 3 bases, and the junction held 9 bases outside the gene matches. The CDR3 reads CASSPQFAGDTGELFF. The CDR3, as DNA: TGCGCCAGCAGCCCTCAATTCGCGGGGGACACCGGGGAGCTGTTTTTT.

The CDR3 bases are TGTGCCAGCAGCCTCGGGACAGGGCCCTATGGCTACACCTTC. It encodes CASSLGTGPYGYTF. This chain connects TRBV5-4 to TRBJ1-2, with TRBD1 matching 9 bases. Germline V gene lookup returns CDR1 SGHNT and CDR2 YYREEE (reference sequence). After removal of 4 bases from V and 4 bases from J, the junction contained 5 bases not matched to a gene. The CDR3 extends over 14 amino acids.

This chain connects TRBV19 to TRBJ2-1, with a weak D call TRBD1 (6 bases). The CDR3 runs to 11 residues. Germline values: CDR1 LNHDA, CDR2 SQIVND (reference sequence). Trimming pared 5 bases from V and 8 bases from J, leaving 7 bases between. In DNA form, the CDR3 reads TGTGCCAGTAGTCCAGGGGATGAGCAGTTCTTC. The encoded protein is CASSPGDEQFF.

The chain links TRBV5-1 to TRBJ2-1, with D possibly matching TRBD1 (6 bases). The V gene lost 1 base and the J gene lost 4 bases, with 12 bases spanning the gap. CDR1 and CDR2 (germline): SGHRS, YFSETQ. This CDR3 is 15 amino acids long. The CDR3 coding sequence is TGCGCCAGCAGCTTGTTGGACAGCGCTTACAATGAGCAGTTCTTC. Amino acid sequence: CASSLLDSAYNEQFF.

This chain links TRBV28 with TRBJ1-2, with D possibly matching TRBD1 (6 bases). CDR1 and CDR2 (germline): MDHEN, SYDVKM. Trimming took 5 bases from V and 4 from J, leaving 14 bases between them. CDR3 length equals 14 residues. Written as DNA, the CDR3 is TGTGCCAGCAGTGTCAGGGGTTTGGGCTATGGCTACACCTTC. Amino acid sequence: CASSVRGLGYGYTF.

This rearrangement joins TRBV9 to TRBJ2-4; the D gene could be TRBD1 or TRBD2 (5 bases each). With 4 bases removed from V and 0 bases from J, the gap between germline ends came to 17 bases. The CDR3 has 17 residues. Germline CDR1 reads SGDLS; CDR2 reads YYNGEE. The CDR3 is CASSFRGDAVAKNIQYF. The CDR3 DNA follows: TGTGCCAGCAGCTTCCGAGGGGATGCCGTAGCCAAAAACATTCAGTACTTC.

V usage is TRBV7-9 and J usage is TRBJ1-6, with D unclear. This CDR3 comprises 15 residues. CDR1 and CDR2 (germline): SEHNR, FQNEAQ (reference sequence). Trimming left V 7 bases short and J 5 bases short, with 15 bases between. CDR3 loop: CASTQEESNNSPLHF. CDR3 DNA: TGTGCCAGCACCCAGGAGGAGTCAAATAATTCACCCCTCCACTTT.

The chain is built from TRBV2 and TRBJ1-5, with D unresolved. Trimming removed 8 bases from V and 0 bases from J, with 8 bases in between. The germline V gene encodes CDR1 SNHLY and CDR2 FYNNEI. There are 13 residues in the CDR3. CDR3: CASRVYSNQPQHF. The DNA of the CDR3 is TGTGCCAGCCGGGTCTATAGCAATCAGCCCCAGCATTTT.

The rearrangement links TRBV18 to TRBJ1-1; 7 bases fit TRBD1. The J segment lost 5 bases and the V segment lost 3 bases, leaving 3 bases of the junction unmatched. The CDR3 spans 13 residues. The V gene's germline CDR1 is KGHSH and CDR2 LQKENI. CDR3 nucleotide sequence: TGTGCCAGCTCACCGGACAGGACAACTGAAGCTTTCTTT. Residues: CASSPDRTTEAFF.

The CDR3 DNA sequence: TGTGCCAGCAGTGTGTACTTGGGGAATCAGCCCCAGCATTTT. Its translation is CASSVYLGNQPQHF. This chain uses TRBV2 with TRBJ1-5; D uncertain. V was cut by 4 bases and J by 4 bases, with 11 bases left in between. The CDR3 totals 14 residues. CDR1 is SNHLY, CDR2 FYNNEI, per germline.